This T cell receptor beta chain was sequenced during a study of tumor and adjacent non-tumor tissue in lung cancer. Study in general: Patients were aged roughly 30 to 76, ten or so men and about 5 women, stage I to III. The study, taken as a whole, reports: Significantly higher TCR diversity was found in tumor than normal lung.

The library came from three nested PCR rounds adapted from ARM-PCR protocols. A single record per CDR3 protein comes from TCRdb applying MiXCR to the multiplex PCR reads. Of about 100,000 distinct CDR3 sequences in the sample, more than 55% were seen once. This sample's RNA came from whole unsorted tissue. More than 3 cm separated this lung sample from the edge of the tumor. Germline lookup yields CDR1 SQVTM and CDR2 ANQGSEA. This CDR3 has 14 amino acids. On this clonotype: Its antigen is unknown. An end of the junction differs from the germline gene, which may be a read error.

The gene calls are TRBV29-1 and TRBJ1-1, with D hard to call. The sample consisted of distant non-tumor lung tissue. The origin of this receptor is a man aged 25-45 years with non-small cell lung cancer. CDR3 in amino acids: CSVGSWGSPSEAFF. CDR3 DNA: TGCAGCGTTGGGAGTTGGGGTTCGCCGTCTGAAGCTTTCTTC. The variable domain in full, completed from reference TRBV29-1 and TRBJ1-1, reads SAVISQKPSRDICQRGTSLTIQCQVDSQVTMMFWYRQQPGQSLTLIATANQGSEATYESGFVIDKFPISRPNLTFSTLTVSNMSPEDSSIYLCSVGSWGSPSEAFFGQGTRLTVV.